A selection of T cell receptor beta chains follows, all from one sample in a study of blood T cell repertoires in COVID-19. Clones were read by immunoSEQ multiplex PCR, and TCRdb kept only the in-frame ones, dropping some. The repertoire has some 130,000 clones, approximately 84% of them found once; the top ten carry roughly 17%. Sequencing input: peripheral blood. These receptors were taken from an elderly woman with acute or convalescent COVID-19. Each CDR3 is given with its conserved first and last residue. Each record gives: J gene, V gene, clone size, D gene, CDR3 protein, CDR3 DNA. D genes are given only for firm matches. Expanded clones are given a class, and other clones once, few, many or no size at all.

>TRBJ2-7|TRBV6-1|NA|NA
CASSEGVLELYEQYF
TGTGCCAGCAGTGAAGGGGTGTTAGAACTATACGAGCAGTACTTC
>TRBJ2-3|TRBV10-3|NA|NA
CAISARDLQSDTQYF
TGTGCCATCAGTGCGAGGGATTTGCAGTCAGATACGCAGTATTTT
>TRBJ1-1|TRBV27|NA|NA
CASKKQGMNTEAFF
TGTGCCAGCAAAAAACAGGGTATGAACACTGAAGCTTTCTTT
>TRBJ2-1|TRBV5-1|NA|NA
CASSWRTGGGLNEQFF
TGCGCCAGCAGCTGGAGGACAGGTGGAGGGCTGAATGAGCAGTTCTTC
>TRBJ1-1|TRBV9|NA|NA
CASSVASGSAFF
TGTGCCAGCAGCGTAGCGTCGGGGTCCGCTTTCTTT
>TRBJ2-7|TRBV30|NA|NA
CASSPNRVSYEQYF
TGTGCCTCCTCACCTAACAGGGTGTCCTACGAGCAGTACTTC
>TRBJ2-6|TRBV13|NA|NA
CASSLSISQGYSGANVLTF
TGTGCCAGCAGCTTAAGTATAAGCCAGGGTTACTCTGGGGCCAACGTCCTGACTTTC
>TRBJ2-5|TRBV6-6|NA|TRBD2
CASSYSRVAGRETQYF
TGTGCCAGCAGTTACTCGAGGGTAGCGGGGCGGGAGACCCAGTACTTC
>TRBJ2-4|TRBV29-1|NA|NA
CSVVGGLAKNIQYF
TGCAGCGTTGTAGGAGGGCTAGCCAAAAACATTCAGTACTTC
>TRBJ1-2|TRBV5-6|NA|NA
CASSVGATEYGYTF
TGTGCCAGCAGCGTGGGGGCGACAGAGTATGGCTACACCTTC
>TRBJ2-3|TRBV5-1|once|NA
CASSLGAGDTQYF
TGCGCCAGCAGCTTGGGAGCCGGTGATACGCAGTATTTT
>TRBJ1-3|TRBV3-1/TRBV3-2|once|TRBD1
CASSQGTGKTNTIYF
TGTGCCAGCAGCCAAGGGACAGGGAAGACAAACACCATATATTTT
>TRBJ2-2|TRBV29-1|few|NA
CSVLTQLAGELFF
TGCAGCGTCCTTACTCAACTGGCCGGGGAGCTGTTTTTT
>TRBJ1-1|TRBV30|NA|TRBD1
CAWSGQGPLGAEAFF
TGTGCCTGGAGTGGACAGGGGCCGCTGGGGGCTGAAGCTTTCTTT
>TRBJ2-5|TRBV7-2|once|TRBD2
CASSFGGRGETQYF
TGTGCCAGCAGCTTTGGCGGGAGAGGAGAGACCCAGTACTTC
>TRBJ2-1|TRBV29-1|NA|NA
CSVFGPNYEQFF
TGCAGCGTTTTCGGTCCTAACTATGAGCAGTTCTTC
>TRBJ2-1|TRBV29-1|NA|TRBD2
CSAWSRREFNEQFF
TGCAGCGCCTGGTCCCGGCGGGAGTTTAATGAGCAGTTCTTC
>TRBJ1-2|TRBV5-6|NA|TRBD1
CASSKGQGHLRGYTF
TGTGCCAGCAGCAAGGGACAGGGGCATCTCCGGGGCTACACCTTC
>TRBJ1-1|TRBV16|NA|NA
CASSQLGSATEAFF
TGTGCCAGCAGCCAACTCGGTAGTGCCACTGAAGCTTTCTTT
>TRBJ1-6|TRBV5-1|NA|NA
CASPGGSSYNSPLHF
TGCGCCAGCCCCGGGGGGAGCTCCTATAATTCACCCCTCCACTTT
>TRBJ2-7|TRBV30|once|TRBD1
CAWSVSLSRAGGRDEQYF
TGTGCCTGGAGTGTAAGTCTATCTCGGGCAGGGGGCCGGGACGAGCAGTACTTC
>TRBJ2-5|TRBV11-2|once|NA
CASSLDGLIQETQYF
TGTGCCAGCAGCTTAGATGGCCTGATACAAGAGACCCAGTACTTC
>TRBJ1-2|TRBV5-1|NA|NA
CASSLVQGTDYGYTF
TGCGCCAGCAGCTTAGTCCAGGGTACAGACTATGGCTACACCTTC
>TRBJ2-7|TRBV7-6|few|NA
CASSSLGQGVLTSGSSYEQYF
TGTGCCAGCAGCTCCCTCGGACAGGGGGTCCTGACTAGCGGGTCCTCCTACGAGCAGTACTTC
>TRBJ1-4|TRBV18|NA|NA
CASSPGSSRQPNEKLFF
TGTGCCAGCTCACCTGGCTCGTCTAGACAGCCTAATGAAAAACTGTTTTTT
>TRBJ1-1|TRBV19|NA|NA
CASSRVGVAAAFF
TGTGCCAGTAGTAGGGTCGGGGTCGCGGCAGCTTTCTTT
>TRBJ2-1|TRBV5-4|NA|NA
CASSLGSYNEQFF
TGTGCCAGCAGCTTGGGCAGTTACAATGAGCAGTTCTTC
>TRBJ2-3|TRBV5-6|NA|TRBD1
CASSPLPGQVISTDTQYF
TGTGCCAGCAGCCCTTTACCGGGACAGGTGATTTCCACAGATACGCAGTATTTT
>TRBJ2-7|TRBV19|few|TRBD2
CASSIQAGRRYEQYF
TGTGCCAGTAGTATACAGGCCGGGAGGCGTTACGAGCAGTACTTC
>TRBJ2-5|TRBV3-1/TRBV3-2|NA|NA
CASSRQLTQETQYF
TGTGCCAGCAGCCGACAGCTGACCCAAGAGACCCAGTACTTC
>TRBJ1-6|TRBV15|NA|TRBD1
CATSRPPDRGDSPLHF
TGTGCCACCAGCAGACCTCCAGACAGGGGGGATTCACCCCTCCACTTT
>TRBJ2-2|TRBV6-5|NA|NA
CATFVGGDTGELFF
TGTGCCACTTTCGTAGGGGGTGACACCGGGGAGCTGTTTTTT
>TRBJ2-3|TRBV7-8|few|TRBD1
CASSDRQGRTDTQYF
TGTGCCAGCAGCGATCGACAGGGGCGCACAGATACGCAGTATTTT
>TRBJ2-2|TRBV7-2|once|TRBD2
CASSLAPGLGAGELFF
TGTGCCAGCAGCTTGGCTCCGGGACTAGGAGCCGGGGAGCTGTTTTTT
>TRBJ2-3|TRBV11-2|once|TRBD2
CASSLKRLAGTDTQYF
TGTGCCAGCAGCTTAAAGAGACTAGCGGGCACAGATACGCAGTATTTT
>TRBJ1-1|TRBV18|NA|NA
CASSLGSFEAFF
TGTGCCAGCTCATTGGGGAGCTTCGAAGCTTTCTTT
>TRBJ1-4|TRBV30|NA|NA
CAWRSTGGNEKLFF
TGTGCCTGGAGATCGACAGGTGGGAATGAAAAACTGTTTTTT
>TRBJ2-1|TRBV5-5|once|NA
CASSLISGSGSNEQFF
TGTGCCAGCAGCTTAATTTCGGGTAGTGGGAGCAATGAGCAGTTCTTC
>TRBJ2-5|TRBV5-1|NA|NA
CASSLRPRTDQETQYF
TGCGCCAGCAGCTTGCGCCCTAGGACAGACCAAGAGACCCAGTACTTC
>TRBJ1-1|TRBV6-5|NA|NA
CASSYSGRDTEAFF
TGTGCCAGCAGCTACAGCGGTAGGGACACTGAAGCTTTCTTT